One sample yielded the 21 T cell receptor beta chains listed below, sequenced in a study of shared clonotypes between healthy human individuals. Positively selected for CCR7, the CD45RO-negative cells used as naive CD8 cells excluded terminally differentiated effector memory CD45RA+ cells. Sequencing was performed with immunoSEQ multiplex PCR; in TCRdb, only in-frame clones are kept and a portion is missing. Among roughly 850,000 clones listed, about 96% were seen once. The material sequenced was naive CD8+ T cells sorted from blood. The receptors were gathered from a man aged 25-40 years in good health.

V and J are TRBV21-1 and TRBJ1-3; TRBD1, the D gene given by the table, was not confirmed from the DNA. TRBV21-1 counts as a pseudogene. This CDR3 spans 17 amino acids. The CDR3 nucleotides are TGTGCCAGCAGCCAGGTGGGACAGGACAGGGGGTGTAACACCATATATTTT. Protein: CASSQVGQDRGCNTIYF.

J is TRBJ2-1 and V is TRBV7-6, with TRBD2 matching over 14 bases. Germline trimming cut 5 bases from V and 8 bases from J; bases unmatched to any gene: 8. This CDR3 spans 16 amino acids. Per the germline V gene, CDR1 is SGHVS and CDR2 is FNYEAQ. The CDR3 loop reads CASSPRTSGRYDEQFF. The CDR3 DNA reads as TGTGCCAGCAGCCCTCGGACTAGCGGGAGGTACGATGAGCAGTTCTTC.

The chain recombines TRBV7-8 with TRBJ2-7, with a tentative D call TRBD2 (5 bases). V lost 2 bases and J 3 bases, leaving 8 bases between the germline ends. CDR1 and CDR2 from the germline V gene are SGHVS and FQNEAQ. The CDR3 has 13 amino acids. CDR3 residues: CASSLRGLYEQYF. The CDR3 nucleotides are TGTGCCAGCAGCTTAAGAGGACTCTACGAGCAGTACTTC. The full variable domain, rest sourced from reference TRBV7-8 and TRBJ2-7, is GAGVSQSPRYKVAKRGQDVALRCDPISGHVSLFWYQQALGQGPEFLTYFQNEAQLDKSGLPSDRFFAERPEGSVSTLKIQRTQQEDSAVYLCASSLRGLYEQYFGPGTRLTVT.

The V gene is TRBV5-1, the J gene TRBJ1-3; D may be TRBD1 (6 bases). Trimming left V 4 bases short and J 0 bases short, with 17 bases between. Germline assignment: CDR1 SGHRS and CDR2 YFSETQ. The CDR3 sequence is 17 residues long. The chain's CDR3 is CASSLVGGAGSGNTIYF. The CDR3 nucleotides are TGCGCCAGCAGCCTGGTAGGGGGAGCGGGCTCTGGAAACACCATATATTTT.

The rearrangement joins TRBV7-6 to TRBJ2-5; 11 bases match TRBD2. Germline V gene sequence: CDR1 SGHVS, CDR2 FNYEAQ. The trim removed 5 bases at V and 4 bases at J, leaving 3 bases unmatched. This CDR3 contains 14 residues. The chain's CDR3 is CASSELAGAETQYF. The CDR3 DNA sequence: TGTGCCAGCAGCGAACTAGCGGGAGCAGAGACCCAGTACTTC.

The chain links TRBV7-9 to TRBJ2-2; tentatively, D is TRBD1 (6 bases). This CDR3 has 16 residues. CDR1 is SEHNR, CDR2 FQNEAQ, per germline (reference sequence). V lost 1 base and J lost 6, with 15 bases in between. CDR3 coding DNA: TGTGCCAGCAGCTTAGGGGGACACTCCGACCCCGGGGAGCTGTTTTTT. Its protein is CASSLGGHSDPGELFF. Full variable domain (missing parts from reference TRBV7-9 and TRBJ2-2): DTGVSQNPRHKITKRGQNVTFRCDPISEHNRLYWYRQTLGQGPEFLTYFQNEAQLEKSRLLSDRFSAERPKGSFSTLEIQRTEQGDSAMYLCASSLGGHSDPGELFFGEGSRLTVL.

The V call is TRBV10-2, the J call TRBJ2-7, with a tentative D call TRBD2 (6 bases). V lost 7 bases and J lost 1, with 8 bases in between. The germline V gene encodes CDR1 WSHSY and CDR2 SAAADI. The CDR3 sequence is 12 residues long. The DNA of the CDR3 is TGCGCCAGCACGGGGGAATCCTACGAGCAGTACTTC. Its translation is CASTGESYEQYF.

The rearrangement links TRBV10-2 to TRBJ2-2, with 8 bases aligning to TRBD1. Losses at the gene ends were 8 bases for V and 6 bases for J; bases not matched to a gene: 2. Germline values: CDR1 WSHSY, CDR2 SAAADI. CDR3 size: 12 residues. CDR3 in amino acids: CASLQGAGELFF. The CDR3 nucleotides read TGCGCCAGCCTACAGGGGGCCGGGGAGCTGTTTTTT.

The chain links TRBV4-1 to TRBJ2-3; 12 bases align to TRBD1. The germline V gene encodes CDR1 MGHRA and CDR2 YSYEKL. The CDR3 runs to 16 residues. The ends lost 2 bases at V and 4 bases at J; junction bases unmatched: 4. CDR3 amino acids: CASSQLGQGASDTQYF. The CDR3 DNA reads TGCGCCAGCAGCCAATTGGGACAGGGGGCCTCAGATACGCAGTATTTT.

This chain connects TRBV10-2 to TRBJ2-7; D uncertain. V was pared by 4 bases and J by 0 bases, with 16 bases between. Germline V CDR1 and CDR2: WSHSY, SAAADI. The CDR3 is made up of 16 amino acids. The CDR3 loop is CASSVHPSLLSYEQYF. CDR3 DNA: TGCGCCAGCAGTGTCCATCCCTCCCTGCTCTCCTACGAGCAGTACTTC.

This chain uses TRBV7-6 with TRBJ2-7; unclear D gene. The V end lost 4 bases, the J end lost 5 bases, and 6 bases lay between the germline ends. Germline CDR1 is SGHVS and CDR2 is FNYEAQ. The CDR3 loop spans 11 amino acids. This chain's CDR3 is CASSSGNEQYF. The CDR3 DNA reads TGTGCCAGCAGCTCTGGAAACGAGCAGTACTTC.

The chain employs TRBV7-9 and TRBJ2-3; D is undetermined. This CDR3 has 14 amino acids. CDR1 SEHNR and CDR2 FQNEAQ come from the germline V gene (reference sequence). Trimming shortened V by 2 bases and J by 4 bases, and 10 bases separated the two germline ends. The CDR3 here is CASSLRAPADTQYF. The CDR3 bases are TGTGCCAGCAGCTTACGCGCTCCAGCAGATACGCAGTATTTT.

This chain links TRBV27 with TRBJ1-2; 7 nucleotides agree with TRBD1. CDR3 length: 12 amino acids. Germline CDR1 MNHEY, CDR2 SMNVEV (reference sequence). J gave up 8 bases and V 6 bases, and 6 bases lay outside the gene matches. The CDR3 DNA reads TGTGCCAGCAGCCGACAGGGAGGGGGCTACACCTTC. The encoded protein is CASSRQGGGYTF.

This clone has only one observation. The chain employs TRBV20-1 and TRBJ2-7; no clear D gene. Germline loops: CDR1 DFQATT, CDR2 SNEGSKA (reference sequence). The V gene lost 4 bases and the J gene lost 6 bases, with 7 bases spanning the gap. This CDR3 has 10 amino acids. Written as DNA, the CDR3 is TGCAGTGCTAATCTACCCGAGCAGTACTTC. Translated, it gives CSANLPEQYF.

The V and J genes are TRBV30 and TRBJ1-1; D gene unclear. This CDR3 is built from 13 residues. Trimming pared 4 bases from V and 8 bases from J, leaving 17 bases between. Germline-derived CDR1 and CDR2 are GTSNPN and SVGIG (reference sequence). CDR3 residues: CAWNVGNFGEAFF. CDR3 coding DNA: TGTGCCTGGAATGTGGGAAATTTTGGGGAAGCTTTCTTT.

The chain has TRBV11-3 and TRBJ2-5; maybe TRBD1 (8 bases). Germline V gives CDR1 SGHNT, CDR2 YENEEA. The CDR3 consists of 17 residues. V lost 0 bases and J lost 2, with 16 bases in between. CDR3 DNA sequence: TGTGCCAGCAGCTTAGATGGAGGACAGGGAGGGCAAGAGACCCAGTACTTC. Translated: CASSLDGGQGGQETQYF.

In this sample, this clone turned up once. This chain's CDR3 is CASSYSGQGALGYTF. Written as DNA, the CDR3 is TGTGCCAGCAGTTACTCGGGGCAGGGGGCGCTTGGCTACACCTTC. The J gene is TRBJ1-2, the V gene TRBV6-5; 8 bases match TRBD1. CDR3 size: 15 residues. CDR1 and CDR2 (germline): MNHEY, SVGAGI. The V and J ends lost 0 bases and 7 bases, in that order; junction bases with no gene match: 7.

The chain uses TRBV7-6 and TRBJ2-1; 7 nucleotides align to TRBD2. This CDR3 region has 18 residues. Per the germline V gene, CDR1 is SGHVS and CDR2 is FNYEAQ. Unmatched junction bases numbered 9, after V lost 1 base and J lost 0 bases. In nucleotides, the CDR3 is TGTGCCAGCAGCTTAGATCTCTCTAGCGGTCGCTCCTACAATGAGCAGTTCTTC. Amino acids: CASSLDLSSGRSYNEQFF.

The chain employs TRBV9 and TRBJ2-7, with 10 positions matching TRBD2. This CDR3 has 16 residues. J gave up 3 bases and V 4 bases, and 10 bases lay outside the gene matches. From germline, CDR1 is SGDLS and CDR2 YYNGEE. The CDR3 DNA follows: TGTGCCAGCAGCCCCCCCGCGGCTAGCGGGAGCTACGAGCAGTACTTC. It translates to CASSPPAASGSYEQYF.

The chain couples TRBV28 to TRBJ2-2; 8 bases align to TRBD2. J lost 4 bases, V lost 7 bases, and 8 bases had no gene match. The CDR3 contains 15 residues. CDR1 is MDHEN and CDR2 is SYDVKM in the germline V gene. CDR3 in amino acids: CASTPIAGFTGELFF. The CDR3 DNA is TGTGCCAGCACTCCAATAGCGGGATTCACCGGGGAGCTGTTTTTT.

This chain joins TRBV7-9 and TRBJ1-2; maybe TRBD1 (6 bases). The CDR3 is made up of 13 amino acids. In germline, CDR1 is SEHNR, CDR2 FQNEAQ (reference sequence). Deletions cut 5 bases from V and 4 bases from J, with 11 bases between. The CDR3 reads CASSPGTTYGYTF. Written as DNA, the CDR3 is TGTGCCAGCAGCCCCGGGACAACCTATGGCTACACCTTC. Using reference TRBV7-9 and TRBJ1-2 for the parts outside the CDR3, the full variable domain is DTGVSQNPRHKITKRGQNVTFRCDPISEHNRLYWYRQTLGQGPEFLTYFQNEAQLEKSRLLSDRFSAERPKGSFSTLEIQRTEQGDSAMYLCASSPGTTYGYTFGSGTRLTVV.